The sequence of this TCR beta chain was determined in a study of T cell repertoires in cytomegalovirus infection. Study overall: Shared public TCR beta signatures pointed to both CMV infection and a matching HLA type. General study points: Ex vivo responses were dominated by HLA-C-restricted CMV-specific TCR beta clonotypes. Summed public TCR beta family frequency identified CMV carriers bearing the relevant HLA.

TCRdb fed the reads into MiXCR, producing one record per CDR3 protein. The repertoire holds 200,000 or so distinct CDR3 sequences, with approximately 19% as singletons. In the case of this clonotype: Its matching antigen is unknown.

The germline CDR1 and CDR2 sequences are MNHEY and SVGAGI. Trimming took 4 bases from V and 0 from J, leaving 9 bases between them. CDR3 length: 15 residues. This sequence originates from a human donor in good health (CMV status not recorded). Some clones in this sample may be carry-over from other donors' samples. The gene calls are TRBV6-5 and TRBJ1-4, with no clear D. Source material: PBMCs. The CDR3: CASSLNDATNEKLFF. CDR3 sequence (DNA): TGTGCCAGCAGTTTGAATGACGCAACTAATGAAAAACTGTTTTTT.